The 20 T cell receptor beta chains below were found in one sample sequenced in a study of monozygotic twins with inflammatory bowel disease (dated by TCRdb to about 2019). The library was built by means of 5' RACE. Sequencing relied on an Illumina HiSeq 2500. TCRdb reprocessed the reads, so every CDR3 protein sequence counts as one entry and DNA is not shown. The sample table holds about 350,000 distinct CDR3 sequences. The ten largest clones take up 2% to 2.5% of the sample. Sequencing was carried out using blood. The receptors here all came from a human donor with ulcerative colitis or Crohn's disease, or a healthy co-twin of an affected twin (not recorded which).

The CDR3 spells CASSQDLSGWRRTTEAFF. This chain joins TRBV3-1 and TRBJ1-1. The CDR3 loop spans 18 amino acids. Germline-derived CDR1 and CDR2 are LGHDT and YNNKEL (reference sequence).

The V gene is TRBV20-1, the J gene TRBJ2-3; TCRdb's D gene call, TRBD1, goes unchecked for lack of DNA. The CDR3 covers 16 residues. Germline CDR1 reads DFQATT; CDR2 reads SNEGSKA (reference sequence). This CDR3 reads CSARNPGAATTDTQYF.

V gene TRBV15 combines with J gene TRBJ2-7; TCRdb reports TRBD1, a call that lacks DNA to check it against. The CDR3 totals 16 residues. Germline lookup yields CDR1 LNHNV and CDR2 YYDKDF (reference sequence). The CDR3 is CATSKGTDPLRYEQYF.

The rearrangement uses TRBV28 and TRBJ2-3. Germline CDR1 is MDHEN and CDR2 is SYDVKM. CDR3 length equals 13 residues. The CDR3 protein is CASRLIVTDTQYF.

This rearrangement joins TRBV3-1 to TRBJ2-5; TCRdb designates TRBD1, a call that cannot be tested without DNA. The CDR3 has 15 amino acids. CDR1 and CDR2 (germline): LGHDT, YNNKEL (reference sequence). The CDR3: CASSEVGRGWETQYF.

V and J are TRBV27 and TRBJ1-2; TCRdb designates TRBD1, a call that cannot be tested without DNA. From germline, CDR1 is MNHEY and CDR2 SMNVEV (reference sequence). The CDR3 runs 16 residues. The CDR3 loop is CASSGAWQGPGYGYTF.

The CDR3 loop reads CASSLAGDRVGGYTF. This chain connects TRBV5-4 to TRBJ1-2; the D call of TRBD1 rests on TCRdb alone, since no DNA is present to check it. Germline assignment: CDR1 SGHNT and CDR2 YYREEE (reference sequence). This CDR3 spans 15 amino acids.

The chain carries TRBV3-1 and TRBJ2-7; as DNA is missing, the TRBD2 call by TCRdb cannot be tested. CDR1 and CDR2 (germline): LGHDT, YNNKEL (reference sequence). This CDR3 contains 15 residues. The CDR3 is CASSQPSGRSYEQYF.

The chain couples TRBV20-1 to TRBJ2-5; TCRdb selects TRBD2, and the lack of DNA leaves this call unchecked. Germline V gene data show CDR1 as DFQATT and CDR2 as SNEGSKA (reference sequence). This CDR3 is built from 16 residues. Here the CDR3 reads CSASGLAGGPAETQYF.

This chain links TRBV18 with TRBJ2-7; lacking DNA, the TRBD1 call made by TCRdb goes unchecked. The CDR3 loop spans 13 amino acids. In germline, CDR1 is KGHSH, CDR2 LQKENI. This CDR3 is CASSRDNSYEQYF.

This chain uses TRBV29-1 with TRBJ2-3. Germline CDR1 reads SQVTM; CDR2 reads ANQGSEA. The CDR3 runs 12 residues. CDR3 sequence reads: CSGARSTDTQYF.

The V gene is TRBV20-1, the J gene TRBJ1-1; TCRdb gives TRBD1 as the D gene, but with no DNA this cannot be confirmed. This CDR3 is built from 14 residues. Germline CDR1 is DFQATT and CDR2 is SNEGSKA (reference sequence). The CDR3 loop is CSARDWQGNAEAFF.

This chain links TRBV6-1 with TRBJ2-1. The CDR3 consists of 15 residues. CDR1 is MNHNS, CDR2 SASEGT, per germline. The CDR3 sequence: CASSPQAQFYNEQFF.

V is TRBV5-1 and J is TRBJ2-3. Looked up from germline, CDR1 is SGHRS and CDR2 is YFSETQ. This CDR3 spans 13 amino acids. Here the CDR3 reads CASSVISTDTQYF.

The chain combines TRBV27 with TRBJ2-2; checking the TCRdb D call of TRBD1 is not possible without DNA. Germline CDR1 MNHEY, CDR2 SMNVEV (reference sequence). The CDR3 contains 16 residues. This CDR3 reads CASKNTRGASTGELFF.

The chain uses TRBV27 and TRBJ2-1; TCRdb calls TRBD1, which cannot be checked without DNA. The germline V gene encodes CDR1 MNHEY and CDR2 SMNVEV (reference sequence). The CDR3 loop spans 15 amino acids. This CDR3 reads CASSLRQGAIIEQFF.

The chain has TRBV9 and TRBJ2-1. This CDR3 comprises 12 residues. Per the germline V gene, CDR1 is SGDLS and CDR2 is YYNGEE. CDR3 residues: CASSVVSNEQFF.

The chain carries TRBV27 and TRBJ1-1; lacking DNA, the TRBD1 call made by TCRdb goes unchecked. Germline V gene data show CDR1 as MNHEY and CDR2 as SMNVEV (reference sequence). CDR3 size: 15 residues. The CDR3 protein is CASSSRTGRNTEAFF.

The chain employs TRBV10-3 and TRBJ2-1; TCRdb's D call of TRBD1 is untestable without DNA. The CDR3 has 17 residues. Germline V gene data show CDR1 as ENHRY and CDR2 as SYGVKD. CDR3 region: CAISLNRRGGSYNEQFF.

The rearrangement links TRBV2 to TRBJ2-3. Germline CDR1 and CDR2: SNHLY and FYNNEI. The CDR3 sequence is 13 residues long. The CDR3 is CASSPPLVDTQYF.